The rows below give T cell receptor beta chains drawn from one sample of a study of cytotoxic CD8 clonotypes in ibrutinib-treated CLL. The method was immunoSEQ multiplex PCR; TCRdb's version includes in-frame clones alone and lacks a portion of them. The table lists hundreds of thousands of clones, about 80% of them singletons. Specimen: PBMCs, collected before ibrutinib treatment. These TCRs come from a human donor with chronic lymphocytic leukemia. Each CDR3 is given with its conserved first and last residue. Each record gives: CDR3 DNA, CDR3 protein, V gene, D gene, J gene, clone size. The D gene is left open where the match is weak. Size is omitted from some rows. Given values are once, few, many or a class for expanded clones.

DNA: TGTGCCAGCAGGAATATGGTAAATTACTACGAGCAGTACTTC; CDR3: CASRNMVNYYEQYF; V: TRBV11-2; D: NA; J: TRBJ2-7; size: NA
DNA: TGTGCCAGCAGCTTCCCCCTGGGGAACACTGAAGCTTTCTTT; CDR3: CASSFPLGNTEAFF; V: TRBV7-9; D: NA; J: TRBJ1-1; size: NA
DNA: TGTGCCAGCAGTGACTTAAGTCAGGACACCGATAGAGAAAAACTGTTTTTT; CDR3: CASSDLSQDTDREKLFF; V: TRBV2; D: NA; J: TRBJ1-4; size: NA
DNA: TGCAGCGTTGAAGAACTAGCGGGAGTCCGAGAGACCCAGTACTTC; CDR3: CSVEELAGVRETQYF; V: TRBV29-1; D: TRBD2; J: TRBJ2-5; size: NA
DNA: TGCGCCAGCAGCCCGAGGAGGGACTCTTTTGCAACTAATGAAAAACTGTTTTTT; CDR3: CASSPRRDSFATNEKLFF; V: TRBV4-3; D: NA; J: TRBJ1-4; size: once
DNA: TGTGCCACCAGCGGTAGCGGGACGACCTACAATGAGCAGTTCTTC; CDR3: CATSGSGTTYNEQFF; V: TRBV15; D: TRBD2; J: TRBJ2-1; size: NA
DNA: TGTGCCAGCAGCTCATTGGGGGGGGAGACCCAGTACTTC; CDR3: CASSSLGGETQYF; V: TRBV7-7; D: TRBD2; J: TRBJ2-5; size: NA
DNA: TGTGCCAGCAGTATATATGAAAAACTGTTTTTT; CDR3: CASSIYEKLFF; V: TRBV27; D: NA; J: TRBJ1-4; size: NA
DNA: TGCGCCAGCAGGGGTACTAGCCGCGGAGATACGCAGTATTTT; CDR3: CASRGTSRGDTQYF; V: TRBV5-1; D: NA; J: TRBJ2-3; size: NA
DNA: TGTGCCAGCAGCCAAGACGTAGCGGGGGTTAACACCGGGGAGCTGTTTTTT; CDR3: CASSQDVAGVNTGELFF; V: TRBV14; D: TRBD2; J: TRBJ2-2; size: NA
DNA: TGTGCCAGCAGCCTTGGGAGGGGGCAGGGAGGCTACACCTTC; CDR3: CASSLGRGQGGYTF; V: TRBV6-6; D: TRBD1; J: TRBJ1-2; size: NA
DNA: TGCGCCAGCAGCTTGGCCCTCGGGGAGACCCAGTACTTC; CDR3: CASSLALGETQYF; V: TRBV5-1; D: NA; J: TRBJ2-5; size: once
DNA: TGTGCCAGCAGCTCTCTAGCGGGAGCTGCGCACACCGGGGAGCTGTTTTTT; CDR3: CASSSLAGAAHTGELFF; V: TRBV5-4; D: TRBD2; J: TRBJ2-2; size: NA
DNA: TGTGCCAGCAGTTTAAGAGGGACAGGGGAGACCGAGCAGTACTTC; CDR3: CASSLRGTGETEQYF; V: TRBV28; D: TRBD1; J: TRBJ2-7; size: NA
DNA: TGTGCCAGCAGTTTCCTCAGTGGAAACACCATATATTTT; CDR3: CASSFLSGNTIYF; V: TRBV27; D: NA; J: TRBJ1-3; size: NA
DNA: TGCGCCAGCAGTCTGACTGGACTAGCGGGGCCCTACGAGCAGTACTTC; CDR3: CASSLTGLAGPYEQYF; V: TRBV4-1; D: TRBD2; J: TRBJ2-7; size: few
DNA: TGTGCCAGTAGCACATGGTCGGGACAGAGATACGAGCAGTACTTC; CDR3: CASSTWSGQRYEQYF; V: TRBV19; D: TRBD1; J: TRBJ2-7; size: NA
DNA: TGTGCCAGCCGGACCTCCTACGAGCAGTACTTC; CDR3: CASRTSYEQYF; V: TRBV2; D: NA; J: TRBJ2-7; size: NA
DNA: TGTGCCAGCGCGAAGGGGGCGTTCACTGAAGCTTTCTTT; CDR3: CASAKGAFTEAFF; V: TRBV9; D: TRBD1; J: TRBJ1-1; size: NA
DNA: TGTGCCAGCAGCTTCCGGGCCCCCTACGAGCAGTACTTC; CDR3: CASSFRAPYEQYF; V: TRBV13; D: NA; J: TRBJ2-7; size: NA
DNA: TGTGCCAGCTCACCCATCGACAGGGGTCAGTCCTACGAGCAGTACTTC; CDR3: CASSPIDRGQSYEQYF; V: TRBV5-6; D: TRBD1; J: TRBJ2-7; size: NA
DNA: TGTGCCAGCAGCTTAGGTTCGGGACCGTCGAACACTGAAGCTTTCTTT; CDR3: CASSLGSGPSNTEAFF; V: TRBV11-2; D: NA; J: TRBJ1-1; size: NA
DNA: TGTGCCACAACTTCTTGGTTCAATGAGCAGTTCTTC; CDR3: CATTSWFNEQFF; V: TRBV10-3; D: NA; J: TRBJ2-1; size: few
DNA: TGTGCCAGCAGTTTGAATGGGGTGGAGACCCAGTACTTC; CDR3: CASSLNGVETQYF; V: TRBV27; D: NA; J: TRBJ2-5; size: once
DNA: TGTGCCAGCAGTTACACACCCCCGGGACTAGCGGGATTCTACAATGAGCAGTTCTTC; CDR3: CASSYTPPGLAGFYNEQFF; V: TRBV2; D: TRBD2; J: TRBJ2-1; size: NA
DNA: TGTGCCAGCAGCTACACTCTGAGTGGTCGTGAAAAACTGTTTTTT; CDR3: CASSYTLSGREKLFF; V: TRBV7-9; D: NA; J: TRBJ1-4; size: NA
DNA: TGTGCCAGCACCCGTAGGGGTAGCGTCACAGATACGCAGTATTTT; CDR3: CASTRRGSVTDTQYF; V: TRBV9; D: NA; J: TRBJ2-3; size: NA
DNA: TGCAGCGTTGTGTGGCTAGCGGCTAGCACAGATACGCAGTATTTT; CDR3: CSVVWLAASTDTQYF; V: TRBV29-1; D: TRBD2; J: TRBJ2-3; size: NA
DNA: TGTGCCAGCAGCCAAGATTCAACCGGGGAGCTGTTTTTT; CDR3: CASSQDSTGELFF; V: TRBV9; D: NA; J: TRBJ2-2; size: NA
DNA: TGTGCCTGGAGTGTATATTCAGTGGGGCAGTTCTTC; CDR3: CAWSVYSVGQFF; V: TRBV30; D: NA; J: TRBJ2-1; size: few
DNA: TGTGCCAGCAGCGATATAGCGGGAGCGGATTACAATGAGCAGTTCTTC; CDR3: CASSDIAGADYNEQFF; V: TRBV9; D: TRBD2; J: TRBJ2-1; size: NA
DNA: TGTGCCTGGAGTCCACGGGGGGAGACCCAGTACTTC; CDR3: CAWSPRGETQYF; V: TRBV30; D: NA; J: TRBJ2-5; size: NA
DNA: TGTGCCAGCAGACAGACAGACCTGGGTAACTATGGCTACACCTTC; CDR3: CASRQTDLGNYGYTF; V: TRBV6-1; D: NA; J: TRBJ1-2; size: NA
DNA: TGTGCCAGCAGCTTAGGGGGGACAGTCTACAATGAGCAGTTCTTC; CDR3: CASSLGGTVYNEQFF; V: TRBV11-2; D: TRBD1; J: TRBJ2-1; size: few
DNA: TGTGCCAGCAGCCTCCTGGGACAGGGGGGAACCTACGAGCAGTACTTC; CDR3: CASSLLGQGGTYEQYF; V: TRBV7-2; D: TRBD1; J: TRBJ2-7; size: NA
DNA: TGTGCCAGCAGCTCGGGACTAGTGGATGAGCAGTTCTTC; CDR3: CASSSGLVDEQFF; V: TRBV11-3; D: TRBD2; J: TRBJ2-1; size: NA
DNA: TGTGCCAGCAGCTTAGGAGGTTATTCTTTTGAAAAACTGTTTTTT; CDR3: CASSLGGYSFEKLFF; V: TRBV7-6; D: NA; J: TRBJ1-4; size: once
DNA: TGTGCCAGCAGCTTGTTTTCGAATGAGGAGACCCAGTACTTC; CDR3: CASSLFSNEETQYF; V: TRBV5-6; D: NA; J: TRBJ2-5; size: once
DNA: TGTGCCAGCAGCTTGGGGCGGGGGACGGAGGAGCAGTACTTC; CDR3: CASSLGRGTEEQYF; V: TRBV5-4; D: TRBD2; J: TRBJ2-7; size: NA
DNA: TGTGCCAGCAGCTTAAAAGGGGTCCCGAACACCGGGGAGCTGTTTTTT; CDR3: CASSLKGVPNTGELFF; V: TRBV7-2; D: NA; J: TRBJ2-2; size: NA
DNA: TGTGCCAGCTACGGCCGAGACAGCTCCTACAATGAGCAGTTCTTC; CDR3: CASYGRDSSYNEQFF; V: TRBV25-1; D: NA; J: TRBJ2-1; size: NA